The present TCR beta chain was sequenced within a study of memory CD4+ T cells and cytomegalovirus serostatus. The sort gate was single viable CD3+CD4+CD8-CD45RO+ cells for memory CD4+ T cells. The CDR3 extends over 15 amino acids. Trimming took off 4 bases at V and 10 bases at J, with 22 bases between the two ends. In germline, CDR1 is MNHEY, CDR2 SVGAGI. Only in-frame clones appear in the TCRdb table, and some are missing; sequencing was by immunoSEQ multiplex PCR. In the table there are under 80,000 clones, roughly 78% of which are singletons. The receptor comes from an adult in good health and CMV-seropositive. The chain has TRBV6-5 and TRBJ1-1; tentatively, D is TRBD1 (5 bases). The material sequenced was memory CD4+ T cells from blood. This CDR3 reads CASSSALVGADVAFF. In DNA, the CDR3 is TGTGCCAGCAGTTCCGCACTCGTCGGGGCTGATGTAGCTTTCTTT.